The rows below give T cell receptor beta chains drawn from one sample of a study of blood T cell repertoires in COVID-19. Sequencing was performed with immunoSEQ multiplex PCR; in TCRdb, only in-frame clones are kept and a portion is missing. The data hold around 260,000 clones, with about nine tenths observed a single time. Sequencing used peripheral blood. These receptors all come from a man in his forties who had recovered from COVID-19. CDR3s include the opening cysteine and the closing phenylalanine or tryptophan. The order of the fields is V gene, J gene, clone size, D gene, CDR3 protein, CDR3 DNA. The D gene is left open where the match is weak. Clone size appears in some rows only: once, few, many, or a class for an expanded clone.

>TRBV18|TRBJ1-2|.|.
CASSPSRKTNYGYTF
TGTGCCAGCTCACCTTCGAGGAAGACTAACTATGGCTACACCTTC
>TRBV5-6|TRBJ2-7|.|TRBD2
CASSTSGPVSLAGTYEQYF
TGTGCCAGCTCTACGAGTGGCCCGGTATCGTTAGCGGGAACCTACGAGCAGTACTTC
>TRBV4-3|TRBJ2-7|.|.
CASSQVASSRYEQYF
TGCGCCAGCAGCCAAGTCGCGTCGTCGCGCTACGAGCAGTACTTC
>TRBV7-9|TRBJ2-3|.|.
CASMIQGRTDTQYF
TGTGCCAGCATGATACAGGGACGCACAGATACGCAGTATTTT
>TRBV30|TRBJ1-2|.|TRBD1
CARSGTGGSGYGYTF
TGTGCCCGATCCGGGACAGGGGGCTCGGGGTATGGCTACACCTTC
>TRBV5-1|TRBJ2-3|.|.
CASSSADTQYF
TGCGCCAGCAGCTCGGCAGATACGCAGTATTTT
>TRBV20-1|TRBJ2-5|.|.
CSAILETQYF
TGCAGTGCTATTCTGGAGACCCAGTACTTC
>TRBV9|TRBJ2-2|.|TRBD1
CASSGAKGQSTGELFF
TGTGCCAGCAGCGGAGCTAAGGGACAGAGCACCGGGGAGCTGTTTTTT
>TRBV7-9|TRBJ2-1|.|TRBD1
CASSPTGTGGEQFF
TGTGCCAGCAGCCCAACCGGGACAGGGGGTGAGCAGTTCTTC
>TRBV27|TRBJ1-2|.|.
CASSLARDGSYGYTF
TGTGCCAGCAGTTTAGCTCGGGATGGGTCGTATGGCTACACCTTC
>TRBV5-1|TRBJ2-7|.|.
CASRQTYEQYF
TGCGCCAGCAGACAAACCTACGAGCAGTACTTC
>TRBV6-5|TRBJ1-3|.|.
CASGWASGNTIYF
TGTGCCAGCGGGTGGGCCTCTGGAAACACCATATATTTT
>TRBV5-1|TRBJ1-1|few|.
CASSRARDSMNTEAFF
TGCGCCAGCAGCCGTGCCCGGGATTCGATGAACACTGAAGCTTTCTTT
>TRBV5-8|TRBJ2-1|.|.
CASSPQLGLNYNEQFF
TGTGCCAGCAGCCCTCAACTGGGGCTAAATTACAATGAGCAGTTCTTC
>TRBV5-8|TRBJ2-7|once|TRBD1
CASSFAPGQASGYRYEQYF
TGTGCCAGCAGCTTTGCCCCGGGACAGGCATCGGGATACCGCTACGAGCAGTACTTC
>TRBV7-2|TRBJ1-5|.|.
CASSLGGRNQPQHF
TGTGCCAGCAGCCTAGGAGGCCGCAATCAGCCCCAGCATTTT
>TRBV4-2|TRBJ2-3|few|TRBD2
CASSQVTSGPDTQYF
TGTGCCAGCAGCCAAGTTACTAGCGGCCCAGATACGCAGTATTTT
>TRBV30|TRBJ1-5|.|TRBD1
CAWSSGTGDQPQHF
TGTGCCTGGAGTTCCGGGACAGGGGATCAGCCCCAGCATTTT
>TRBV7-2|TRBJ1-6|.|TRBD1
CASGHRQGANSPLHF
TGTGCCAGCGGTCATAGACAGGGCGCCAATTCACCCCTCCACTTT
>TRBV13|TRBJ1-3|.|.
CASSTRTGNTIYF
TGTGCCAGCAGCACACGTACTGGAAACACCATATATTTT
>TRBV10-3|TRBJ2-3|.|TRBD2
CAISESSSGRTRTDTQYF
TGTGCCATCAGTGAGTCTTCTAGCGGGAGGACGAGGACAGATACGCAGTATTTT
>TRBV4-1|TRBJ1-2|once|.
CASSQAPYGYTF
TGCGCCAGCAGCCAGGCCCCTTATGGCTACACCTTC
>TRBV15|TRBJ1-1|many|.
CATGEGAEAFF
TGTGCCACCGGTGAGGGGGCTGAAGCTTTCTTT
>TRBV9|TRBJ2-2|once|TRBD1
CASSASLGQTNTGELFF
TGTGCCAGCAGCGCCTCATTGGGACAGACGAACACCGGGGAGCTGTTTTTT
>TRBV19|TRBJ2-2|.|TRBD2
CASRLGRGFKNTGELFF
TGTGCCAGTAGACTGGGGCGGGGGTTTAAGAACACCGGGGAGCTGTTTTTT
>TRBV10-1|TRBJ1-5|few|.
CASSGSDINSNQPQHF
TGCGCCAGCAGCGGATCGGACATTAACAGCAATCAGCCCCAGCATTTT
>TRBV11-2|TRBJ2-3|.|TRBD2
CASSGSGRATDTQYF
TGTGCCAGCAGCGGCAGCGGGAGGGCCACAGATACGCAGTATTTT
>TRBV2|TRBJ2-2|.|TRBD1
CASSARAPGQGATGELFF
TGTGCCAGCAGTGCTAGGGCGCCGGGACAGGGGGCCACCGGGGAGCTGTTTTTT
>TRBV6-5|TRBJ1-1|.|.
CASKPIQGKNTEAFF
TGTGCCAGCAAGCCGATCCAGGGTAAGAACACTGAAGCTTTCTTT
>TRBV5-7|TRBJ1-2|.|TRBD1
CASSQDRVGYGYTF
TGTGCCAGCAGCCAGGACAGGGTCGGCTATGGCTACACCTTC
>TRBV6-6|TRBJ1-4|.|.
CASSYTPNEKLFF
TGTGCCAGCAGTTACACACCAAATGAAAAACTGTTTTTT
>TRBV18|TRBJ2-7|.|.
CASSLTNSYEQYF
TGTGCCAGCTCACTGACTAACTCCTACGAGCAGTACTTC
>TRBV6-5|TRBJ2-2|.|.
CASSPFAGVGGELFF
TGTGCCAGCAGCCCCTTTGCAGGGGTAGGGGGGGAGCTGTTTTTT
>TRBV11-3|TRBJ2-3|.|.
CASSLGQWTDTQYF
TGTGCCAGCAGCTTAGGGCAATGGACAGATACGCAGTATTTT
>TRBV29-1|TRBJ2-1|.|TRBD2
CSVEEGRLAGYSGYNEQFF
TGCAGCGTTGAAGAGGGTAGGCTAGCGGGATATTCTGGATACAATGAGCAGTTCTTC
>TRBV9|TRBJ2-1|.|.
CASSVGWGVDEQFF
TGTGCCAGCAGCGTAGGTTGGGGGGTCGATGAGCAGTTCTTC
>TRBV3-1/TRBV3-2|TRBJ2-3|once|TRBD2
CASSQDASGGVSDTQYF
TGTGCCAGCAGCCAAGATGCCAGCGGGGGGGTGTCAGATACGCAGTATTTT
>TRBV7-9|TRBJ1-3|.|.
CASSLAGRSGNTIYF
TGTGCCAGCAGCTTAGCCGGTAGATCTGGAAACACCATATATTTT
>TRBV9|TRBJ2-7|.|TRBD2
CASSPGLAGLSYEQYF
TGTGCCAGCAGCCCTGGACTAGCGGGCCTCTCCTACGAGCAGTACTTC
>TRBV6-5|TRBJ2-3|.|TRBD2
CASERRGGADTQYF
TGTGCCAGCGAAAGGCGGGGGGGGGCAGATACGCAGTATTTT
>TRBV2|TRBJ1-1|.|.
CASRRQELNTEAFF
TGTGCCAGCAGAAGACAGGAGTTGAACACTGAAGCTTTCTTT
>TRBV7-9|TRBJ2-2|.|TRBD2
CATPFSPGLAGWRTGELFF
TGTGCCACACCTTTCTCCCCGGGACTAGCGGGGTGGCGCACCGGGGAGCTGTTTTTT
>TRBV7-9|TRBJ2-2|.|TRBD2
CASSPGRLAGDVTGELFF
TGTGCCAGCAGCCCAGGTCGGCTAGCGGGGGACGTCACCGGGGAGCTGTTTTTT
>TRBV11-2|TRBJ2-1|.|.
CASSLDSFSGNEQFF
TGTGCCAGCAGCTTAGATTCGTTTAGCGGAAACGAGCAGTTCTTC
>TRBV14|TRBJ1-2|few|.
CASSQQPGYGYTF
TGTGCCAGCAGCCAACAGCCAGGCTATGGCTACACCTTC
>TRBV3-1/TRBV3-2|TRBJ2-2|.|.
CAVTPGGGTGELFF
TGTGCCGTTACCCCGGGGGGCGGCACCGGGGAGCTGTTTTTT
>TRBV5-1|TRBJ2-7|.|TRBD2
CASSFWTSGGAGSYEQYF
TGCGCCAGCAGCTTCTGGACTAGCGGGGGGGCCGGCTCCTACGAGCAGTACTTC